This TCR beta chain was sequenced during a study of blood T cell repertoires in COVID-19. Study-level background: T cells, B-cell-depleted T cells, or PBMCs supplied cDNA or gDNA.

With V trimmed by 6 bases and J by 4 bases, 7 bases remained unmatched. This CDR3 has 14 residues. Germline CDR1 and CDR2: SQVTM and ANQGSEA. In the study's own analysis: Estimated nucleated cell counts came from reference gene primer amplification. The data were produced by immunoSEQ multiplex PCR, yet TCRdb's version contains in-frame clones alone and is incomplete. For V, J and clone size, that table is used; D and trimming come from the DNA. The data contain approximately 70,000 clones, around 89% of them seen just once; the ten biggest clones take up about 21%. J is TRBJ1-1 and V is TRBV29-1; 11 positions agree with TRBD1. This sequence originates from a human donor in a cohort sampled during active COVID-19. The sequenced material came from peripheral blood. This CDR3 is CSVPGQGVFTEAFF. In DNA form, the CDR3 reads TGCAGCGTACCGGGACAGGGGGTTTTCACTGAAGCTTTCTTT. The complete variable domain, with remaining parts taken from reference TRBV29-1 and TRBJ1-1, reads SAVISQKPSRDICQRGTSLTIQCQVDSQVTMMFWYRQQPGQSLTLIATANQGSEATYESGFVIDKFPISRPNLTFSTLTVSNMSPEDSSIYLCSVPGQGVFTEAFFGQGTRLTVV.